The clone carrying this T cell receptor (beta chain) has more than one count but fewer than ten. Its target is not known. Per-sample PBMC isolation yielded at least 6.5 million cells. Per sample, extraction of total RNA gave at least 6 micrograms in every case. The data belong to a study of blood T cells in healthy people across ages. Primed by a sample-barcoded 5' primer and a J-beta primer mix, a second PCR proceeded for 7 to 11 cycles. TCRdb reprocessed the 5' RACE reads via MiXCR and lists one record per CDR3 protein. The table records 600,000 or so distinct CDR3 sequences, less than 60% of them present only once. Study-wide points: Reliance upon unsorted PBMCs precluded definitive naive versus antigen-experienced comparison. Across the age range, TCR beta diversity per million T cells fell in a roughly linear way.

Per the germline V gene, CDR1 is SQVTM and CDR2 is ANQGSEA. Losses at the gene ends were 4 bases for V and 8 bases for J; bases not matched to a gene: 5. CDR3 size: 12 residues. Sequenced: blood. The chain combines TRBV29-1 with TRBJ1-2; 9 nucleotides line up with TRBD1. The receptor comes from a man older than 75 in good health. Here the CDR3 reads CSVGTGAGGYTF. The CDR3 coding sequence is TGCAGCGTTGGGACAGGGGCAGGGGGCTACACCTTC.